What follows are 19 T cell receptor beta chains derived from one specimen sequenced in a study of blood T cell repertoires in COVID-19. Libraries were prepared by immunoSEQ multiplex PCR; TCRdb keeps only in-frame clonotypes and omits some of them. There are 150,000 to 200,000 clones in the sample; more than 70% occur only once, and about 4.4% lies in the top ten. Sequencing was done on a sample of peripheral blood. Receptor source: a human donor in a cohort sampled during active COVID-19.

The V and J genes are TRBV7-9 and TRBJ2-2, with D perhaps matching TRBD2 (5 bases). The V end was cut by 5 bases, the J end by 5 bases, with 9 bases between. Germline V gives CDR1 SEHNR, CDR2 FQNEAQ (reference sequence). This CDR3 has 13 residues. CDR3 DNA: TGTGCCAGCAGCCCAGCGGTTACCGGGGAGCTGTTTTTT. The encoded protein is CASSPAVTGELFF. Using reference TRBV7-9 and TRBJ2-2 for the parts outside the CDR3, the full variable domain is DTGVSQNPRHKITKRGQNVTFRCDPISEHNRLYWYRQTLGQGPEFLTYFQNEAQLEKSRLLSDRFSAERPKGSFSTLEIQRTEQGDSAMYLCASSPAVTGELFFGEGSRLTVL.

The chain joins TRBV27 to TRBJ1-5, with 8 bases identical to TRBD1. Germline-derived CDR1 and CDR2 are MNHEY and SMNVEV (reference sequence). Trimming removed 6 bases from V and 6 bases from J; junction bases left unmatched: 16. The CDR3 is made up of 17 amino acids. The CDR3: CASSPTGQGPAGQPQHF. CDR3 nucleotide sequence: TGTGCCAGCAGCCCCACCGGACAGGGACCCGCAGGTCAGCCCCAGCATTTT.

This clone was counted a single time. This chain links TRBV3-1 (or the pseudogene TRBV3-2) with TRBJ1-4; a weak D match, TRBD1 (5 bases). Germline V gives CDR1 LGHDT, CDR2 YNNKEL (reference sequence). The CDR3 is 15 amino acids. Trimming removed 2 bases at V and 5 bases at J, with 12 bases between. The CDR3 sequence is CASSQYAGPNEKLFF. The CDR3 region has the DNA TGTGCCAGCAGCCAATATGCGGGGCCGAATGAAAAACTGTTTTTT.

Concerning this clone itself: The same CDR3 also results from other DNA sequences found in this sample. This rearrangement joins TRBV18 to TRBJ2-1, with TRBD1 identical over 8 bases. The germline V gene has CDR1 KGHSH and CDR2 LQKENI. J lost 2 bases, V lost 3 bases, and 3 bases had no gene match. This CDR3 contains 15 residues. The CDR3 loop reads CASSPRTGPYNEQFF. Written as DNA, the CDR3 is TGTGCCAGCTCACCTAGGACAGGGCCCTACAATGAGCAGTTCTTC.

This clone was detected a few times. This chain joins TRBV6-2 or TRBV6-3 and TRBJ2-1; tentatively, D is TRBD2 (5 bases). Germline lookup yields CDR1 MNHEY and CDR2 SVGEGT. The CDR3 consists of 12 residues. Trimming removed 5 bases at V and 6 bases at J, with 8 bases between. CDR3 sequence (DNA): TGTGCCAGCAGTCACGGGGTCAATGAGCAGTTCTTC. Its translation is CASSHGVNEQFF.

CDR3 residues: CASSQTHAVSYKDNEQFF. The CDR3 bases are TGCGCCAGCAGCCAAACCCATGCTGTGTCCTATAAAGACAATGAGCAGTTCTTC. V usage is TRBV4-3 and J usage is TRBJ2-1; D ambiguous. This CDR3 has 18 amino acids. The germline gives CDR1 LGHNA, CDR2 YSLEER. The ends were cut back, 2 bases at V and 5 bases at J, with 22 bases in the middle.

This sequence joins TRBV19 and TRBJ1-2, with 7 bases identical to TRBD1. Unmatched junction bases numbered 5, after V lost 3 bases and J lost 7 bases. CDR1 is LNHDA and CDR2 is SQIVND in the germline V gene (reference sequence). The CDR3 loop spans 13 amino acids. CDR3 region: CASSIQQGFGYTF. Here the CDR3 DNA reads TGTGCCAGTAGTATTCAACAGGGGTTTGGCTACACCTTC.

For this clone: At one end the junction does not follow the germline gene, possibly because of a read error. This chain links TRBV4-1 with TRBJ1-2; TRBD1 is a possible D gene (6 bases). The CDR3 is 17 amino acids. Germline CDR1 reads MGHRA; CDR2 reads YSYEKL. The chain's CDR3 is CASSPSKRDIGIYRYTF. CDR3 in DNA: TGCGCCAGCAGCCCCTCCAAGCGGGACATAGGAATCTATCGCTACACCTTC.

The chain links TRBV28 to TRBJ1-5; possibly TRBD1 for D (5 bases). V was cut by 9 bases and J by 4 bases, with 16 bases left in between. This CDR3 is built from 14 residues. CDR1 MDHEN and CDR2 SYDVKM come from the germline V gene. CDR3: CASTESGTNQPQHF. Written as DNA, the CDR3 is TGTGCCAGTACCGAGTCAGGGACTAATCAGCCCCAGCATTTT.

This chain links TRBV3-1 (or the pseudogene TRBV3-2) with TRBJ1-2; maybe TRBD1 (5 bases). In germline, CDR1 is LGHDT, CDR2 YNNKEL (reference sequence). This CDR3 comprises 14 residues. V lost 0 bases, J lost 6 bases, and 11 bases lay in between. The CDR3 bases are TGTGCCAGCAGCCAAGATGGAGGGGCCAATGGCTACACCTTC. Encoded protein: CASSQDGGANGYTF.

The chain carries TRBV5-1 and TRBJ2-1, with 12 bases lining up with TRBD2. CDR1 and CDR2 (germline): SGHRS, YFSETQ. The CDR3 covers 15 residues. V lost 4 bases to trimming and J lost 5 bases; unmatched junction nucleotides: 4. In nucleotides, the CDR3 is TGCGCCAGCAGCCAGACTAGCGGGAGCCACAATGAGCAGTTCTTC. Translation gives CASSQTSGSHNEQFF. Full variable domain (missing parts from reference TRBV5-1 and TRBJ2-1): KAGVTQTPRYLIKTRGQQVTLSCSPISGHRSVSWYQQTPGQGLQFLFEYFSETQRNKGNFPGRFSGRQFSNSRSEMNVSTLELGDSALYLCASSQTSGSHNEQFFGPGTRLTVL.

This chain uses TRBV27 with TRBJ2-7; 13 nucleotides align to TRBD2. Losses at the gene ends were 5 bases for V and 4 bases for J; bases not matched to a gene: 5. CDR3 length equals 15 residues. The germline CDR1 and CDR2 sequences are MNHEY and SMNVEV (reference sequence). DNA of the CDR3: TGTGCCAGCAGTCCTCAGACTAGCGGGAGGTACGAGCAGTACTTC. Translating gives CASSPQTSGRYEQYF.

CDR3 bases: TGTGCCAGCACATGGGCCAGCACAGATACGCAGTATTTT. It is translated as CASTWASTDTQYF. The rearrangement links TRBV5-6 to TRBJ2-3; no definite D call. Per germline, CDR1 SGHDT and CDR2 YYEEEE. V lost 6 bases and J 0 bases, leaving 8 bases between the germline ends. This CDR3 is built from 13 residues. Filled out from reference TRBV5-6 and TRBJ2-3, the complete variable domain reads DAGVTQSPTHLIKTRGQQVTLRCSPKSGHDTVSWYQQALGQGPQFIFQYYEEEERQRGNFPDRFSGHQFPNYSSELNVNALLLGDSALYLCASTWASTDTQYFGPGTRLTVL.

This chain connects TRBV7-9 to TRBJ2-7, with TRBD2 matching over 7 bases. The CDR3 extends over 15 amino acids. Per germline, CDR1 SEHNR and CDR2 FQNEAQ (reference sequence). Trimming at V came to 5 bases and at J to 1 base, leaving 8 bases not matched to a gene. CDR3 loop: CASSQGLENSYEQYF. DNA of the CDR3: TGTGCCAGCAGCCAAGGACTAGAAAATTCCTACGAGCAGTACTTC.

The V gene is TRBV7-9, the J gene TRBJ1-6; no clear D. Trimming pared 7 bases from V and 5 bases from J, leaving 6 bases between. This CDR3 contains 12 residues. The germline CDR1 and CDR2 sequences are SEHNR and FQNEAQ (reference sequence). The CDR3 bases are TGTGCCAGCACCGTAGATAATTCACCCCTCCACTTT. Its protein product is CASTVDNSPLHF. The variable domain in full, completed from reference TRBV7-9 and TRBJ1-6, reads DTGVSQNPRHKITKRGQNVTFRCDPISEHNRLYWYRQTLGQGPEFLTYFQNEAQLEKSRLLSDRFSAERPKGSFSTLEIQRTEQGDSAMYLCASTVDNSPLHFGNGTRLTVT.

This clone was counted between two and nine times. This chain uses TRBV7-9 with TRBJ2-2; the D is unclear. From germline, CDR1 is SEHNR and CDR2 FQNEAQ (reference sequence). V was pared by 8 bases and J by 6 bases, with 7 bases between. The CDR3 extends over 11 amino acids. In DNA, the CDR3 is TGTGCCAGCGCCACCTCCGGGGAGCTGTTTTTT. Protein product: CASATSGELFF.

The chain uses TRBV5-4 and TRBJ2-7; 11 bases line up with TRBD2. V lost 4 bases to trimming and J lost 4 bases; unmatched junction nucleotides: 7. The CDR3 sequence is 15 residues long. The germline V gene has CDR1 SGHNT and CDR2 YYREEE (reference sequence). CDR3 sequence reads: CASSRGTSGFYEQYF. The CDR3 DNA is TGTGCCAGCAGCAGAGGGACTAGCGGATTTTACGAGCAGTACTTC.

The rearrangement uses TRBV7-2 and TRBJ1-1, with unresolved D. This CDR3 is 15 amino acids long. Germline CDR1 is SGHTA and CDR2 is FQGNSA. Trimming left V 1 base short and J 6 bases short, with 15 bases between. Here the CDR3 DNA reads TGTGCCAGCAGCTTAGTCGGAGGTTCATTCGCTGAAGCTTTCTTT. Translated, it gives CASSLVGGSFAEAFF.

The chain employs TRBV18 and TRBJ1-2, with 7 positions matching TRBD1. This CDR3 has 15 amino acids. Germline trimming cut 0 bases from V and 4 bases from J; bases unmatched to any gene: 5. Per germline, CDR1 KGHSH and CDR2 LQKENI. The CDR3 DNA reads TGTGCCAGCTCACCACCGGGACAGAAGATCTATGGCTACACCTTC. Translated: CASSPPGQKIYGYTF.